Each of the 2 T cell receptor beta chains below was sequenced from the same sample in a study of blood T cell repertoires in COVID-19. Produced via immunoSEQ multiplex PCR; TCRdb's table is partial and in-frame only. This table holds more than 250,000 clones, just under 90% found once. The sample consisted of peripheral blood. These receptors were obtained from a woman in her forties or fifties with COVID-19, enrolled during active disease.

V is TRBV30 and J is TRBJ2-7, with D possibly being TRBD2 (5 bases). Germline V gene lookup returns CDR1 GTSNPN and CDR2 SVGIG (reference sequence). Trimming took 1 base from V and 0 from J, leaving 16 bases between them. CDR3 length: 16 amino acids. The CDR3 region has the DNA TGTGCCTGGAGTGGAATTCGAGCGGTAAACTCCTACGAGCAGTACTTC. Translation gives CAWSGIRAVNSYEQYF.

J is TRBJ2-6 and V is TRBV6-6; unclear D gene. Trimming took off 7 bases at V and 1 base at J, with 2 bases between the two ends. CDR1 and CDR2 (germline): MNHNY, SVGAGI (reference sequence). The CDR3 loop spans 12 amino acids. In DNA form, the CDR3 reads TGTGCCAGCACTTCTGGGGCCAACGTCCTGACTTTC. It translates to CASTSGANVLTF.